This entry features one T cell receptor beta chain sequence. These data come from a study of blood T cell repertoires in COVID-19. Across the study: COVID-19 samples, acute and convalescent, were from the United States, Italy and Spain.

Germline-derived CDR1 and CDR2 are ENHRY and SYGVKD. Trimming stripped 9 bases from V and 2 bases from J, with 13 bases between. The CDR3 has 13 residues. As processed by the authors: Reference gene primer amplification gave estimated nucleated cell counts. Profiling relied on immunoSEQ multiplex PCR, and the TCRdb table lists in-frame clones only, not all of them. The D gene and trimming were derived from the DNA, and the V and J assignments and clone size from that table. The table shows about 87,000 clones, with about 85% occurring only once. The chain links TRBV10-3 to TRBJ1-1; TRBD1 might be the D (6 bases). Sequencing input: peripheral blood. The TCR sequence derives from a woman between 70 and 85 years old with acute or convalescent COVID-19. The CDR3 spells CAIRQDLNTEAFF. The CDR3 DNA reads as TGTGCCATTAGACAGGACCTAAACACTGAAGCTTTCTTT.